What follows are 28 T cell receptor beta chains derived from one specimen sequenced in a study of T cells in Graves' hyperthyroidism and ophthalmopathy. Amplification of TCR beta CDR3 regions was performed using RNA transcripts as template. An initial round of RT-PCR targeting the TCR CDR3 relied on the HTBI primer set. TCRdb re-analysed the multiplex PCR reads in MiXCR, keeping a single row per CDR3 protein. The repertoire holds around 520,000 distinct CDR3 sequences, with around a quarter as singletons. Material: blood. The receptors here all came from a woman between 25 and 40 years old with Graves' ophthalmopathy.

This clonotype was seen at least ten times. CDR3 protein: CSARGLAGGLKQYF. The DNA of the CDR3 is TGCAGCGCGAGAGGACTAGCGGGGGGTCTTAAGCAGTACTTC. The chain employs TRBV29-1 and TRBJ2-7; TRBD2 matches at 14 bases. Germline V gene sequence: CDR1 SQVTM, CDR2 ANQGSEA. V was clipped by 7 bases and J by 8 bases; unmatched bases: 10. The CDR3 consists of 14 residues.

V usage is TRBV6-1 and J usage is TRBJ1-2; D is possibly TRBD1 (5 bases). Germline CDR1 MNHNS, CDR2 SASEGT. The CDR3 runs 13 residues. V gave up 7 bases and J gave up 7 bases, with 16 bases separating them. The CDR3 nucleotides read TGTGCCAGCATGGGGCACTCGGTCGGTGGCTACACCTTC. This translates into CASMGHSVGGYTF.

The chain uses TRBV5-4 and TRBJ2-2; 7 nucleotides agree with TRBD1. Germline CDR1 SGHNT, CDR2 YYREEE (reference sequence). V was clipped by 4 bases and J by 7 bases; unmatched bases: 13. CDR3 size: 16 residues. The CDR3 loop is CASSLSRDSAGGELFF. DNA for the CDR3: TGTGCCAGCAGCCTGAGTAGGGACAGCGCTGGCGGGGAGCTGTTTTTT. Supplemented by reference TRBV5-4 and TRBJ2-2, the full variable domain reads ETGVTQSPTHLIKTRGQQVTLRCSSQSGHNTVSWYQQALGQGPQFIFQYYREEENGRGNFPPRFSGLQFPNYSSELNVNALELDDSALYLCASSLSRDSAGGELFFGEGSRLTVL.

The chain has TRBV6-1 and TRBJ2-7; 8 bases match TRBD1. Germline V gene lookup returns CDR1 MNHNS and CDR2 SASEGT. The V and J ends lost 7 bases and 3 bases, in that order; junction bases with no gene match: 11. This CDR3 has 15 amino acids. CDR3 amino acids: CASTNGQGADYEQYF. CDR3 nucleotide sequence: TGTGCCAGCACCAACGGACAGGGAGCTGACTACGAGCAGTACTTC.

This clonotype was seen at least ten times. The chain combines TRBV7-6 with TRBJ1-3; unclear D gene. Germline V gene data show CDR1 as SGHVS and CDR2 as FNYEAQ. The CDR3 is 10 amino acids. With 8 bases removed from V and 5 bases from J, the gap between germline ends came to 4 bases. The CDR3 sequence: CASFRNTIYF. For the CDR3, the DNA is TGTGCCAGCTTCAGAAACACCATATATTTT.

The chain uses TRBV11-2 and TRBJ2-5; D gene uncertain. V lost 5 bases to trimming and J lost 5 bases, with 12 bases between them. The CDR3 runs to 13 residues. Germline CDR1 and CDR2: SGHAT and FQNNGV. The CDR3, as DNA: TGTGCCAGCAGCCCAGCACAAGGGGAGACCCAGTACTTC. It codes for CASSPAQGETQYF.

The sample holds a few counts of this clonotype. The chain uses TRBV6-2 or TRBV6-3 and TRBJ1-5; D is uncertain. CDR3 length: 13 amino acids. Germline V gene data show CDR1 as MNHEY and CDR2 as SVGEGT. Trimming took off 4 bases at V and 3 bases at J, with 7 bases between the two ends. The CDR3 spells CASSSVPNQPQHF. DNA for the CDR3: TGTGCCAGCAGTTCTGTACCCAATCAGCCCCAGCATTTT.

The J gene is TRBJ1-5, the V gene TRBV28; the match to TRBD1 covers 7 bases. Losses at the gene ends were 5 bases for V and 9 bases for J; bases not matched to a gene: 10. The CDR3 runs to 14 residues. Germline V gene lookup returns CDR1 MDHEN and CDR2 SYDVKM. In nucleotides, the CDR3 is TGTGCCAGCAGTCGACAGGGTGGTTTGGGGCCCCAGCATTTT. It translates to CASSRQGGLGPQHF.

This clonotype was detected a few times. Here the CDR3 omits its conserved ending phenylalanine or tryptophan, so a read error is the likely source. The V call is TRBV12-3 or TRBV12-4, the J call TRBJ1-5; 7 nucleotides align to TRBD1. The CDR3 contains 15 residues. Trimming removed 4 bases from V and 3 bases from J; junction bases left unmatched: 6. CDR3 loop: CASSSRTGLNQPQHL. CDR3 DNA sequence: TGTGCCAGCAGTTCTAGGACAGGTCTCAATCAGCCCCAGCATCTT.

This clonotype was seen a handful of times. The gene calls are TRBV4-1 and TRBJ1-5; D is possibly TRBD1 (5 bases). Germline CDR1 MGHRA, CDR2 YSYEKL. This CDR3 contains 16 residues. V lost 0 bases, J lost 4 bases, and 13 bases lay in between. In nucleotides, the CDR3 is TGCGCCAGCAGCCAAGATCGGGGCAGCCGGAATCAGCCCCAGCATTTT. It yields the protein CASSQDRGSRNQPQHF.

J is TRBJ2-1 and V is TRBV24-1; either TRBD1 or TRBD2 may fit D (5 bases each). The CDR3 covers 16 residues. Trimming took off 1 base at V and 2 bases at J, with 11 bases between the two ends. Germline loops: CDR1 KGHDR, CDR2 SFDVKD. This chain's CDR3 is CATSDFGGTPYNEQFF. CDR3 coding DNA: TGTGCCACCAGTGATTTTGGGGGAACCCCCTACAATGAGCAGTTCTTC.

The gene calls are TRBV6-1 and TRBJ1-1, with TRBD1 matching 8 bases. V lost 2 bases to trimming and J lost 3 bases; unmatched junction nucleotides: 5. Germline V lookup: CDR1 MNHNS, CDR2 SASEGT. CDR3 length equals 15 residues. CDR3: CASSERQGWDTEAFF. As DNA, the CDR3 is TGTGCCAGCAGTGAAAGACAGGGGTGGGACACTGAAGCTTTCTTT.

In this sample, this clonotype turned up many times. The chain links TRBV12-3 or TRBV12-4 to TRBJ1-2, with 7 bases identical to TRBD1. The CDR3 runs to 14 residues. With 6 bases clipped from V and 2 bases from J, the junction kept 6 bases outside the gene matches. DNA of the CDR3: TGTGCCAGCAGCACAGGGGACTTGAACTATGGCTACACCTTC. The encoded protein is CASSTGDLNYGYTF.

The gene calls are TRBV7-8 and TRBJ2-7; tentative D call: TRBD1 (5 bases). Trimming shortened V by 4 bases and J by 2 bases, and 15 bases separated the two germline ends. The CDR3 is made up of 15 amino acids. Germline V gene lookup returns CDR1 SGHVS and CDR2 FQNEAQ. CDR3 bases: TGTGCCAGCAGCTCTCAGGGATTAGGGACCTACGAGCAGTACTTC. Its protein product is CASSSQGLGTYEQYF.

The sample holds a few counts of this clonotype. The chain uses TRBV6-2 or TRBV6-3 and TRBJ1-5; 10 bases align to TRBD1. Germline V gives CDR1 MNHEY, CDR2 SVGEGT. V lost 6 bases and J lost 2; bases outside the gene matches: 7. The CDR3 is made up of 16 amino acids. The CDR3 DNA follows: TGTGCCAGCAGGGACCCCGGGACAGGGGGCAATCAGCCCCAGCATTTT. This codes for CASRDPGTGGNQPQHF.

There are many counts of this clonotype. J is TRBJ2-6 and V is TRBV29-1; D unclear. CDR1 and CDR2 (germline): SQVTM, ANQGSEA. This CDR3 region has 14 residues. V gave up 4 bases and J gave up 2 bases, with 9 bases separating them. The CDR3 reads CSVVGDTGANVLTF. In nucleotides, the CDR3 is TGCAGCGTTGTGGGTGACACTGGGGCCAACGTCCTGACTTTC.

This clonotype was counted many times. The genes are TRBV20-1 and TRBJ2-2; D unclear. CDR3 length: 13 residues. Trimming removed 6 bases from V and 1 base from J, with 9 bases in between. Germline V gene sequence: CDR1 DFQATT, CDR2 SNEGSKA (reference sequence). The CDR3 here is CSALPQNTGELFF. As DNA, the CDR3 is TGCAGTGCCCTCCCTCAGAACACCGGGGAGCTGTTTTTT.

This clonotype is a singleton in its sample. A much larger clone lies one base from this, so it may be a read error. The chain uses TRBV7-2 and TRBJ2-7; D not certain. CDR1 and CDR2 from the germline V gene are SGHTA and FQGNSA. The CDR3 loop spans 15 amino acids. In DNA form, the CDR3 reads TGTGCCAGCAGCCCCTCGGCGCTCAACCCCTACGAGCAGTGCTTC. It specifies CASSPSALNPYEQCF.

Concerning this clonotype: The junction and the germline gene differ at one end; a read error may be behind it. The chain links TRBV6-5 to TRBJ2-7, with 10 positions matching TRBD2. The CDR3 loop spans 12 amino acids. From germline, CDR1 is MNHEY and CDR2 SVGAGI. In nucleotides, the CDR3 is TGTGCCAGCAGTTCATTACTAGCGGGGATGCACTTC. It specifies CASSSLLAGMHF.

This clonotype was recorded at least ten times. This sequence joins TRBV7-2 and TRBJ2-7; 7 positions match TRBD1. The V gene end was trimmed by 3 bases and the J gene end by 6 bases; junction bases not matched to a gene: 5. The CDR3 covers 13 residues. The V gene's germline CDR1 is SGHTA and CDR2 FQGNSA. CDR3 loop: CASSFDRAGEQYF. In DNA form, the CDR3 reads TGTGCCAGCAGCTTTGACAGGGCGGGCGAGCAGTACTTC.

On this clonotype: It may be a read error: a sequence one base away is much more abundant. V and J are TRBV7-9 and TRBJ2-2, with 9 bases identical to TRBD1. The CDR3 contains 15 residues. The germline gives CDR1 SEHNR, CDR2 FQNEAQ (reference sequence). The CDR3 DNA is TGTGCCAGCAGCTCGAGGACAGGGGCCACCGGGGAGCTGGTTTTT. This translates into CASSSRTGATGELVF.

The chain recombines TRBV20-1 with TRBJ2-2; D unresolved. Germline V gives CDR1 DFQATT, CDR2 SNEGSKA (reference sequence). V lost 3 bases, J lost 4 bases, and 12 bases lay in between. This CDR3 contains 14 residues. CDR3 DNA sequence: TGCAGTGCTAGTGGTAGTAGGTCCACCGGGGAGCTGTTTTTT. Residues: CSASGSRSTGELFF.

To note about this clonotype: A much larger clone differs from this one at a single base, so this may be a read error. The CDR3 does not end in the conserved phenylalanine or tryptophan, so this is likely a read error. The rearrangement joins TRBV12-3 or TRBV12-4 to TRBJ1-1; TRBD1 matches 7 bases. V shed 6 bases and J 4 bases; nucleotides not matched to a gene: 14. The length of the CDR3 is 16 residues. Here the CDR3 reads CASRRSKQGNGTEAFY. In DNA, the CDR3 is TGTGCCAGCAGACGAAGTAAACAGGGGAATGGCACTGAAGCTTTCTAT.

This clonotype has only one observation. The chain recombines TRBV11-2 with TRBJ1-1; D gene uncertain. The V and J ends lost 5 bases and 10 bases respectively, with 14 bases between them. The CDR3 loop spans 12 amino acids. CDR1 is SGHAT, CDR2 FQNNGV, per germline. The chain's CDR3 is CASSPGSSVAFF. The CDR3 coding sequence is TGTGCCAGCAGCCCGGGATCTTCTGTAGCTTTCTTT. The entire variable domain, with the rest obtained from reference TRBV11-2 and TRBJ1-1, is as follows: EAGVAQSPRYKIIEKRQSVAFWCNPISGHATLYWYQQILGQGPKLLIQFQNNGVVDDSQLPKDRFSAERLKGVDSTLKIQPAKLEDSAVYLCASSPGSSVAFFGQGTRLTVV.

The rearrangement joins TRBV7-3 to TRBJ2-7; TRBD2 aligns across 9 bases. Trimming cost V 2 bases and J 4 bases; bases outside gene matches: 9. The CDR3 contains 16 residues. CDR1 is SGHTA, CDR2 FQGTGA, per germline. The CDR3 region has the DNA TGTGCCAGCAGCTTACATGGCGGGAGGGCCGTTTACGAGCAGTACTTC. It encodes CASSLHGGRAVYEQYF.

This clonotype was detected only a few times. CDR3 in amino acids: CASSPGTVYTF. The CDR3 DNA reads as TGTGCCAGCAGCCCCGGGACGGTCTACACCTTC. The V gene is TRBV5-6, the J gene TRBJ1-2; D is perhaps TRBD1 (5 bases). The CDR3 totals 11 residues. Trimming left V 4 bases short and J 10 bases short, with 11 bases between. Germline CDR1 reads SGHDT; CDR2 reads YYEEEE.

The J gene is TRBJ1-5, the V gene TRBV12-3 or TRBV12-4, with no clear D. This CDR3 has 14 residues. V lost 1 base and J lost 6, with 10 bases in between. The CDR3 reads CASSLEIVGQPQHF. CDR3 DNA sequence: TGTGCCAGCAGTTTAGAAATCGTGGGTCAGCCCCAGCATTTT.

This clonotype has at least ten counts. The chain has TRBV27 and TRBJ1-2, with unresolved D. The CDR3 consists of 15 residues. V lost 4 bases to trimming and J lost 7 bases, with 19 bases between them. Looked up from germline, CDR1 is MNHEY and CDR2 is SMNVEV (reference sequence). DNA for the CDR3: TGTGCCAGCAGTTCCAAGACGGATAGGGATGGTGGCTACACCTTC. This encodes CASSSKTDRDGGYTF.